These 15 T cell receptor beta chains were all obtained from the same sample, sequenced in a study of human T cells and chemical hapten exposure. This sample's time point: pre-sensitization, week 0. Treatment described: therapeutic diphenylcyclopropenone sensitization with weekly scalp DPC. It was unfractionated whole blood from which total RNA was extracted. TCRdb re-called the RACE reads with MiXCR, one entry per CDR3 protein. The sample carries tens of thousands of distinct CDR3 sequences, around a tenth recorded once. Sequencing used whole blood, obtained in connection with sensitization to the hapten diphenylcyclopropenone (DPC). These receptors came from a man in his fifties with alopecia areata. Some clones in this sample may be carry-over from other donors' samples.

There are many counts of this clonotype. The rearrangement joins TRBV29-1 to TRBJ1-2, with D tentatively TRBD1 (6 bases). Germline CDR1 SQVTM, CDR2 ANQGSEA. The CDR3 has 14 amino acids. Trimming removed 6 bases from V and 4 bases from J, with 18 bases in between. This CDR3 reads CSVESRGGGYGYTF. The CDR3 DNA sequence: TGCAGCGTCGAATCCAGGGGAGGAGGCTATGGCTACACCTTC.

This chain connects TRBV28 to TRBJ2-4, with 7 bases aligning to TRBD2. CDR1 and CDR2 from the germline V gene are MDHEN and SYDVKM. The CDR3 spans 15 residues. Trimming removed 1 base from V and 6 bases from J; junction bases left unmatched: 6. The CDR3 sequence: CASSLSAGLGNIQYF. The DNA of the CDR3 is TGTGCCAGCAGTTTATCAGCGGGGCTTGGAAACATTCAGTACTTC.

This clonotype was counted many times. V and J are TRBV12-3 or TRBV12-4 and TRBJ1-6; the D is unclear. V was clipped by 1 base and J by 0 bases, with 7 bases between them. There are 16 residues in the CDR3. The CDR3 loop is CASSLDRSSYNSPLHF. The CDR3 DNA sequence: TGTGCCAGCAGTTTAGACCGGAGCTCCTATAATTCACCCCTCCACTTT.

Concerning this clonotype itself: This may come from a read error, since a much larger clone is one base off. The chain recombines TRBV14 with TRBJ2-1; TRBD2 might be the D (6 bases). Germline V CDR1 and CDR2: SGHDN, FVKESK. The length of the CDR3 is 16 residues. The CDR3 nucleotides read TGTGCCAGCAGTTTAACAACGAGACTAGTGGGCAATGTGCAGTTCTTC. Amino acids: CASSLTTRLVGNVQFF. Supplemented by reference TRBV14 and TRBJ2-1, the full variable domain reads EAGVTQFPSHSVIEKGQTVTLRCDPISGHDNLYWYRRVMGKEIKFLLHFVKESKQDESGMPNNRFLAERTGGTYSTLKVQPAELEDSGVYFCASSLTTRLVGNVQFFGPGTRLTVL.

V is TRBV12-3 or TRBV12-4 and J is TRBJ2-7, with D perhaps TRBD2 (6 bases). This CDR3 comprises 12 residues. Trimming stripped 2 bases from V and 7 bases from J, with 9 bases between. The chain's CDR3 is CASSLSSVEQYF. For the CDR3, the DNA is TGTGCCAGCAGTTTATCTAGCGTAGAGCAGTACTTC.

The rearrangement joins TRBV5-1 to TRBJ1-1, with D perhaps matching TRBD1 (5 bases). Trimming pared 5 bases from V and 7 bases from J, leaving 18 bases between. In germline, CDR1 is SGHRS, CDR2 YFSETQ. This CDR3 is built from 14 residues. The CDR3 nucleotides read TGCGCCAGCAGGGGGATAAGCGGGACTCGTGAAGCTTTCTTT. It codes for CASRGISGTREAFF.

There are many counts of this clonotype. The gene calls are TRBV12-3 or TRBV12-4 and TRBJ2-2, with 7 bases aligning to TRBD2. The CDR3 is 15 residues long. V lost 6 bases to trimming and J lost 4 bases; unmatched junction nucleotides: 8. The DNA of the CDR3 is TGTGCCAGCAGCCCCGGGTCGGGGGGCACCGGGGAGCTGTTTTTT. Protein sequence: CASSPGSGGTGELFF.

The chain uses TRBV7-2 and TRBJ1-2, with no clear D. Deletions cut 5 bases from V and 8 bases from J, with 9 bases between. The CDR3 has 11 amino acids. Germline loops: CDR1 SGHTA, CDR2 FQGNSA. Here the CDR3 reads CASSPSYGYTF. For the CDR3, the DNA is TGTGCCAGCAGCCCCTCCTACGGCTACACCTTC. The full variable domain, with the rest looked up from reference TRBV7-2 and TRBJ1-2, is GAGVSQSPSNKVTEKGKDVELRCDPISGHTALYWYRQSLGQGLEFLIYFQGNSAPDKSGLPSDRFSAERTGGSVSTLTIQRTQQEDSAVYLCASSPSYGYTFGSGTRLTVV.

The rearrangement joins TRBV28 to TRBJ2-5, with 10 positions matching TRBD1. The CDR3 is 14 residues long. Germline V CDR1 and CDR2: MDHEN, SYDVKM. V was pared by 10 bases and J by 2 bases, with 7 bases of the junction left unmatched. In nucleotides, the CDR3 is TGTGCCACCAGGACAGGGGGATCTCAAGAGACCCAGTACTTC. Protein product: CATRTGGSQETQYF.

The V call is TRBV29-1, the J call TRBJ2-3; possibly TRBD2 for D (5 bases). Trimming cost V 4 bases and J 5 bases, with 13 bases left between them. This CDR3 has 13 residues. Germline V gene lookup returns CDR1 SQVTM and CDR2 ANQGSEA. The CDR3 DNA is TGCAGCGTTGCAGCGTTAGGAGGAGATACGCAGTATTTT. Protein: CSVAALGGDTQYF.

This clonotype appeared many times. This sequence joins TRBV4-2 and TRBJ1-2; tentatively, D is TRBD1 (6 bases). CDR1 and CDR2 from the germline V gene are LGHNA and YNFKEQ. Trimming shortened V by 0 bases and J by 0 bases, and 17 bases separated the two germline ends. This CDR3 has 18 amino acids. The CDR3 loop reads CASSQESFGTTSNYGYTF. Written as DNA, the CDR3 is TGTGCCAGCAGCCAAGAATCGTTTGGGACAACCTCTAACTATGGCTACACCTTC.

This clonotype showed up just once. The genes are TRBV29-1 and TRBJ2-6; no clear D. The CDR3 has 13 residues. Germline V gene data show CDR1 as SQVTM and CDR2 as ANQGSEA. The V gene lost 6 bases and the J gene lost 1 base, with 7 bases spanning the gap. In nucleotides, the CDR3 is TGCAGCGTACTGAAATCTGGGGCCAACGTCCTGACTTTC. Its protein product is CSVLKSGANVLTF.

This clonotype has a count of ten or more. The J gene is TRBJ2-2, the V gene TRBV6-6; 14 bases align to TRBD2. The CDR3 is 18 residues long. Germline V gives CDR1 MNHNY, CDR2 SVGAGI (reference sequence). V shed 2 bases, J shed 5 bases, and the junction held 7 bases outside the gene matches. The CDR3 DNA follows: TGTGCCAGCAGTTACCCGGCGGGACTAGCGGGAGCGACCGGGGAGCTGTTTTTT. It is translated as CASSYPAGLAGATGELFF.

This clonotype was picked up many times. The J gene is TRBJ2-7, the V gene TRBV20-1; D possibly corresponds to TRBD1 (5 bases). This CDR3 region has 11 residues. The germline gives CDR1 DFQATT, CDR2 SNEGSKA (reference sequence). Trimming removed 6 bases from V and 3 bases from J, with 9 bases in between. CDR3 in DNA: TGCAGTGCCGGCAGGGACTACGAGCAGTACTTC. Translated, it gives CSAGRDYEQYF.

This clonotype was observed a few times. This chain connects TRBV10-3 to TRBJ2-7; D call uncertain. The CDR3 spans 14 residues. Germline V CDR1 and CDR2: ENHRY, SYGVKD. V dropped 10 bases and J dropped 5 bases, with 21 bases sitting between them. The CDR3, as DNA: TGTGCCACCCGCCGCAGCCCCTCGTCCGACGAGCAGTACTTC. As protein: CATRRSPSSDEQYF.